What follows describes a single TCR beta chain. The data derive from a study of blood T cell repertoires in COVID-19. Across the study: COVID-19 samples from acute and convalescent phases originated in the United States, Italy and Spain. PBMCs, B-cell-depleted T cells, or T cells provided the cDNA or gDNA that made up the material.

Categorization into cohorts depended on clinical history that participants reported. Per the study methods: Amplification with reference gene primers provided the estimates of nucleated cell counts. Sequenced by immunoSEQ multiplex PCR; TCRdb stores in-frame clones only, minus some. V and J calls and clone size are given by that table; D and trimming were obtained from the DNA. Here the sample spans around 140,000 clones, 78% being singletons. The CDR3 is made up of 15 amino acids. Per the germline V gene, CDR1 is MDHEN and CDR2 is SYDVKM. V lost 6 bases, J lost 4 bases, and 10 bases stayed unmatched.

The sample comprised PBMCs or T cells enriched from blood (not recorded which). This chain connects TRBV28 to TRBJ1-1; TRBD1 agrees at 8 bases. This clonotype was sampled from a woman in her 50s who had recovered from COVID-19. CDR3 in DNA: TGTGCCAGCAGAAACCTGGACAGGGAGAGCACTGAAGCTTTCTTT. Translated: CASRNLDRESTEAFF. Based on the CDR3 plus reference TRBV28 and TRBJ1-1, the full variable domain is DVKVTQSSRYLVKRTGEKVFLECVQDMDHENMFWYRQDPGLGLRLIYFSYDVKMKEKGDIPEGYSVSREKKERFSLILESASTNQTSMYLCASRNLDRESTEAFFGQGTRLTVV.